This TCR beta chain was recovered during a study of T cell repertoires in cytomegalovirus infection. Overall study: It was the public TCR beta signatures that indicated both CMV infection and matching HLA type. Regarding the study as a whole: HLA-C-restricted CMV clonotypes gave the most frequent clonotype in two of eight donors.

TCRdb reprocessed the reads via MiXCR and lists one record per CDR3 protein. The table records 400,000 or so distinct CDR3 sequences, 15% to 20% of them present only once. This clonotype was observed a handful of times. Its target is not known. Germline V CDR1 and CDR2: WSHSY, SAAADI. V was clipped by 8 bases and J by 7 bases; unmatched bases: 12. The length of the CDR3 is 15 residues. The chain uses TRBV10-2 and TRBJ2-7; 12 bases map to TRBD2. This clonotype originated in a human donor in good health (CMV status not recorded). Some clones in this sample may be carry-over from other donors' samples. Material for sequencing was PBMCs. The CDR3 DNA follows: TGCGCCAGCGCTATACTAGCGGGAGGTTCGGGTGAGCAGTACTTC. Translation gives CASAILAGGSGEQYF.